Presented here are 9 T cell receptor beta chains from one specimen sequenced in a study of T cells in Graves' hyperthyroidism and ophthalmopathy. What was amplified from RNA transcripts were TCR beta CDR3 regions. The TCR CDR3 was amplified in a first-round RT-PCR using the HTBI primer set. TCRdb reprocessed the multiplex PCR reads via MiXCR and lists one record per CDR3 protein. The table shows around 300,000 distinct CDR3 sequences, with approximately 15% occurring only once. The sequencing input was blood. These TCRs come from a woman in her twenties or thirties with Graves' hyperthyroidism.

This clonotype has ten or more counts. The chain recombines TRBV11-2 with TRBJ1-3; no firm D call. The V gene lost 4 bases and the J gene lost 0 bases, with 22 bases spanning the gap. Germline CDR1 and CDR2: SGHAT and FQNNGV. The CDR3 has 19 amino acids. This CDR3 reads CASSSPGFAERDSGNTIYF. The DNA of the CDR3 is TGTGCCAGCAGCTCGCCTGGGTTTGCAGAGCGGGACTCTGGAAACACCATATATTTT.

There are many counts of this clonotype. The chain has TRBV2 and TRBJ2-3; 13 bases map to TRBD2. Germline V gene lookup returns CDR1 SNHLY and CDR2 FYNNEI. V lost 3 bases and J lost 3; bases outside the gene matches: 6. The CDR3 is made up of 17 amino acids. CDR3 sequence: CASSDGLAGDLTDTQYF. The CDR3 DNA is TGTGCCAGCAGTGATGGACTAGCGGGAGATTTGACAGATACGCAGTATTTT.

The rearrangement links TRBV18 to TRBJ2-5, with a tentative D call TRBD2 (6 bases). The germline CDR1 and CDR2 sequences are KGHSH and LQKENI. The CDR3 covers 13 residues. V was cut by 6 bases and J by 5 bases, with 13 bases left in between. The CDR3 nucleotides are TGTGCCAGCTCCGGCGGGACCGCCGAGACCCAGTACTTC. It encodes CASSGGTAETQYF.

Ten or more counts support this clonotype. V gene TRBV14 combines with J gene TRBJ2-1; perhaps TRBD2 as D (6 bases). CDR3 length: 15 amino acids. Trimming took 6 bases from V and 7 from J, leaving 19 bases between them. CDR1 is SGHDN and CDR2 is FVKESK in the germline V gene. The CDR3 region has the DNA TGTGCCAGCAGTCCGTATATAACCAGCGGGAATGAGCAGTTCTTC. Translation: CASSPYITSGNEQFF.

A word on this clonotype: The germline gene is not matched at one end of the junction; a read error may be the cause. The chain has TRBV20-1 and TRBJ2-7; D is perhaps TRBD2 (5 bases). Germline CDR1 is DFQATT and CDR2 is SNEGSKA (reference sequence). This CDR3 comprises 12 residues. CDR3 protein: CSAERGSYEQHF. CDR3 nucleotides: TGCAGTGCCGAACGAGGGTCGTACGAGCAGCACTTC.

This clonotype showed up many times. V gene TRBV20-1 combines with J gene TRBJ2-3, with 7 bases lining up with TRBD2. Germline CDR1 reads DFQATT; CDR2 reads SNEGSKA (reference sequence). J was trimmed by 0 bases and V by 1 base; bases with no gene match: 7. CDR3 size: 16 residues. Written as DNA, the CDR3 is TGCAGTGCTAGAGCGGTACCTAGCGGAAGCACAGATACGCAGTATTTT. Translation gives CSARAVPSGSTDTQYF.

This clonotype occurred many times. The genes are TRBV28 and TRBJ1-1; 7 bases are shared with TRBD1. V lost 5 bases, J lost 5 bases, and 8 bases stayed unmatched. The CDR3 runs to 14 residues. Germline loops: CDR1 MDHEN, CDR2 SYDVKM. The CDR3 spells CASSTGARGTEAFF. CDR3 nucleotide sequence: TGTGCCAGCAGTACAGGGGCCAGGGGGACTGAAGCTTTCTTT.

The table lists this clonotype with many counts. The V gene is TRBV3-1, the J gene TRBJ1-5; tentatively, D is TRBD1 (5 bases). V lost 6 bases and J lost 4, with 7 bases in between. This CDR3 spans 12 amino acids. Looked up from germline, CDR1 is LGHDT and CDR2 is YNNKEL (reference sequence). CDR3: CASSRGNQPQHF. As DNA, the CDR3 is TGTGCCAGCAGTAGGGGAAATCAGCCCCAGCATTTT.

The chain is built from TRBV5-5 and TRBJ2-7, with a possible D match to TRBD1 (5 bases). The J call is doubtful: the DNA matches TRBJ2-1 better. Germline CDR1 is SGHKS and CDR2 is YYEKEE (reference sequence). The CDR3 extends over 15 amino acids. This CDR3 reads CASSLGAGPNYEQFF. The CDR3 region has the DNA TGTGCCAGCAGCTTGGGGGCAGGGCCGAACTACGAGCAGTTCTTC.